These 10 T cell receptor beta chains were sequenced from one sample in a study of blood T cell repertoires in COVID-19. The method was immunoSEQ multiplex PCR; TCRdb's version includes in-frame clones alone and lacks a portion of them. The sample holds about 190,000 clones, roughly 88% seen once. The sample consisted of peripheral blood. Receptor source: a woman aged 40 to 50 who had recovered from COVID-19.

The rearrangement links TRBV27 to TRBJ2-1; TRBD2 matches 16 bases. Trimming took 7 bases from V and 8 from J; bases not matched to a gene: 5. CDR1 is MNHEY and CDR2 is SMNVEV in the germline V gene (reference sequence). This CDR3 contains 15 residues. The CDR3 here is CASMGLAGGEDEQFF. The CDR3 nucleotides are TGTGCCAGCATGGGACTAGCGGGAGGGGAAGATGAGCAGTTCTTC.

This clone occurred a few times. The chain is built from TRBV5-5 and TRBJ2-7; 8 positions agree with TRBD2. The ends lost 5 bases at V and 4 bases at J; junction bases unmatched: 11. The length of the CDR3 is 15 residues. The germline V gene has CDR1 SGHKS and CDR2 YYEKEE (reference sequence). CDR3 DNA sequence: TGTGCCAGCAGTCCCGCAGCGGGAGATGGGTACGAGCAGTACTTC. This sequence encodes CASSPAAGDGYEQYF. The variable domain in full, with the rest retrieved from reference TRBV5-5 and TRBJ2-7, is DAGVTQSPTHLIKTRGQQVTLRCSPISGHKSVSWYQQVLGQGPQFIFQYYEKEERGRGNFPDRFSARQFPNYSSELNVNALLLGDSALYLCASSPAAGDGYEQYFGPGTRLTVT.

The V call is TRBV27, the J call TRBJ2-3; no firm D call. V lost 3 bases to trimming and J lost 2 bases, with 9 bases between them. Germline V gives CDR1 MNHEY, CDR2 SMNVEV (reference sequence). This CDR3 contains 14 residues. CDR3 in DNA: TGTGCCAGCAGTTTGGCCCCACACACAGATACGCAGTATTTT. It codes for CASSLAPHTDTQYF.

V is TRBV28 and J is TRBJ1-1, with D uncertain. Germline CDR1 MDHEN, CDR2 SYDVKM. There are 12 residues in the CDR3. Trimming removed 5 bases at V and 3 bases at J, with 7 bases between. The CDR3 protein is CASSHRDTEAFF. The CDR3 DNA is TGTGCCAGCAGTCACCGGGACACTGAAGCTTTCTTT.

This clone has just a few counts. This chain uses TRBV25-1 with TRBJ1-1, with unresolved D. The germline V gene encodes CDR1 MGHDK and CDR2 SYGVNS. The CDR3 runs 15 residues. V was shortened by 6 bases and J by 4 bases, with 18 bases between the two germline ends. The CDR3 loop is CASRSGNPLGTEAFF. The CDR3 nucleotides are TGTGCCAGCAGAAGCGGGAACCCGTTGGGCACTGAAGCTTTCTTT.

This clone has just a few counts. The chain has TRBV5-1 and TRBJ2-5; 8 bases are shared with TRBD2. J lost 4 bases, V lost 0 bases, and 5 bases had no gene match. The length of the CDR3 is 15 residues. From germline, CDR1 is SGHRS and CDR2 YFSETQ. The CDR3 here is CASSLGLARRETQYF. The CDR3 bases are TGCGCCAGCAGCTTGGGACTAGCGAGAAGAGAGACCCAGTACTTC.

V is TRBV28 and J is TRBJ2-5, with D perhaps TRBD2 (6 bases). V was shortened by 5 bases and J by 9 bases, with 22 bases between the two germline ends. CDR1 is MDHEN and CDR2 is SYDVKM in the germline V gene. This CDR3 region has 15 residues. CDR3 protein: CASSPQTRRGLSQYF. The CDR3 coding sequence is TGTGCCAGCAGTCCCCAGACTAGGAGGGGTTTGTCCCAGTACTTC.

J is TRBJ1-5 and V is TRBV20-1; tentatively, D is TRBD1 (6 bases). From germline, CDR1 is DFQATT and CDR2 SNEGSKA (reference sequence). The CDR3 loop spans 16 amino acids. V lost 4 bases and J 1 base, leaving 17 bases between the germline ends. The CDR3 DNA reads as TGCAGTGCTATTGATCCGGGACAAGCGAGCAATCAGCCCCAGCATTTT. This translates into CSAIDPGQASNQPQHF.

The CDR3 loop reads CASIFTGNTGELFF. CDR3 sequence (DNA): TGTGCCAGTATTTTCACAGGAAACACCGGGGAGCTGTTTTTT. The chain employs TRBV19 and TRBJ2-2; D might be TRBD1 (5 bases). Germline lookup yields CDR1 LNHDA and CDR2 SQIVND (reference sequence). V lost 7 bases and J 2 bases, leaving 11 bases between the germline ends. The CDR3 is 14 amino acids.

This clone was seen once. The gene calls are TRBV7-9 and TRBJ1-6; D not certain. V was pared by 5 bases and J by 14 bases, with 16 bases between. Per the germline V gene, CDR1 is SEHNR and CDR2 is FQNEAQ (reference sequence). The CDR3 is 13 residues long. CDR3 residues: CASSQSKQTTLHF. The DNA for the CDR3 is TGTGCCAGCAGCCAAAGTAAACAGACCACCCTCCACTTT.